This T cell receptor beta chain was identified during a study of CD8 T cells in Susac syndrome. RNA, at about 0.45 to 1 ug, was reverse transcribed with random hexamers. TCRdb re-analysed the immunoSEQ multiplex PCR reads in MiXCR, keeping a single row per CDR3 protein. This sample carries 150,000 to 200,000 distinct CDR3 sequences, approximately 94% of them seen once, and the ten largest clones take approximately 0.09%. The multiple sclerosis controls were treatment-naive patients with relapsing-remitting disease that was stable or active. The CDR3 totals 15 residues. Germline CDR1 is MDHEN and CDR2 is SYDVKM. The J segment lost 5 bases and the V segment lost 4 bases, leaving 8 bases of the junction unmatched.

Sequencing was carried out using CD4+ T cells from PBMCs. The TCR was taken from a human donor with multiple sclerosis. The chain has TRBV28 and TRBJ2-1, with 7 bases fitting TRBD2. Here the CDR3 DNA reads TGTGCCAGCAGTTCCGCCTGGACTAGTGACAATGAGCAGTTCTTC. Translation gives CASSSAWTSDNEQFF.